This TCR beta chain is drawn from a study of T cell repertoires in cytomegalovirus infection. As for the study in general: Indications of both CMV infection and matching HLA type were provided by public TCR beta signatures. The study, taken as a whole, reports: Dominant in the ex vivo response were TCR beta clonotypes restricted by HLA-C and specific for CMV.

TCRdb independently ran MiXCR on the reads; one entry per CDR3 protein. Altogether nearly 450,000 distinct CDR3 sequences are present, roughly 30% being singletons, with the ten largest covering roughly an eighth. Turning to this clonotype: No antigen is known for it. The junction shows a germline mismatch at one end, possibly a read error.

Germline lookup yields CDR1 SGHNT and CDR2 YYREEE (reference sequence). The CDR3 runs to 16 residues. The source of this sequence is a human donor in good health (CMV status not recorded). Some clones in this sample may be carry-over from other donors' samples. Sample: PBMCs. V is TRBV5-4 and J is TRBJ1-4, with D perhaps TRBD1 (5 bases). The CDR3 sequence is CASSFGGAATNENLFF. The CDR3 DNA sequence: TGTGCCAGCAGCTTTGGAGGGGCTGCAACTAATGAAAATCTGTTTTTT.